The source of this T cell receptor beta chain is a study of T cells after yellow fever vaccination. TCRdb fed the 5' RACE reads into MiXCR, producing one record per CDR3 protein. The repertoire holds hundreds of thousands of distinct CDR3 sequences, around 12% seen once, with about 15% in the top ten. This clonotype was counted between two and nine times. Trimming stripped 4 bases from V and 1 base from J, with 6 bases between. Germline V lookup: CDR1 DFQATT, CDR2 SNEGSKA (reference sequence). This CDR3 has 12 amino acids. The rearrangement uses TRBV20-1 and TRBJ2-3, with D possibly TRBD2 on 6 matching bases. The sample consisted of PBMCs, taken on the day of the yellow fever booster vaccination. The clonotype originates from a man aged 25 to 45 who received the YFV17D yellow fever vaccine. In nucleotides, the CDR3 is TGCAGTGCTAAGCGGGGCACAGATACGCAGTATTTT. This translates into CSAKRGTDTQYF.